These 32 T cell receptor beta chains were sequenced from one sample in a study of cytomegalovirus exposure and HLA in healthy donors. The primer mix had 60 Vbeta and 13 Jbeta primers. Data came from immunoSEQ multiplex PCR; TCRdb stores just in-frame clones and leaves some out. In all, the sample yields some 200,000 clones. The source material was PBMCs. The origin of the receptors is a boy younger than 18 in good health and CMV-seronegative.

Here the CDR3 DNA reads TGTGCCAGTAGTATGGCGGGGGGGGTGACTGAAGCTTTCTTT. Translated: CASSMAGGVTEAFF. The chain couples TRBV19 to TRBJ1-1, with D perhaps matching TRBD1 (5 bases). The CDR3 runs to 14 residues. Trimming pared 3 bases from V and 5 bases from J, leaving 13 bases between. In germline, CDR1 is LNHDA, CDR2 SQIVND (reference sequence).

The V and J genes are TRBV30 and TRBJ2-1, with 7 bases aligning to TRBD1. Germline V gene sequence: CDR1 GTSNPN, CDR2 SVGIG (reference sequence). V shed 5 bases and J 6 bases; nucleotides not matched to a gene: 7. CDR3 length: 13 residues. CDR3 residues: CAWDREPRNEQFF. CDR3 in DNA: TGTGCCTGGGACAGGGAGCCCCGCAATGAGCAGTTCTTC.

V gene TRBV11-1 combines with J gene TRBJ1-1; 7 bases are shared with TRBD1. V lost 5 bases and J lost 5; bases outside the gene matches: 8. CDR1 SGHAT and CDR2 FQDESV come from the germline V gene (reference sequence). The CDR3 has 14 amino acids. For the CDR3, the DNA is TGTGCCAGCAGCGGAAACAGGGGTGGGACTGAAGCTTTCTTT. This translates into CASSGNRGGTEAFF.

The chain couples TRBV2 to TRBJ1-6; D gene ambiguous. The CDR3 totals 12 residues. The V gene's germline CDR1 is SNHLY and CDR2 FYNNEI. The ends were cut back, 8 bases at V and 4 bases at J, with 6 bases in the middle. The chain's CDR3 is CASYGYNSPLHF. CDR3 nucleotide sequence: TGTGCCAGCTACGGGTATAATTCACCCCTCCACTTT.

The CDR3 spells CASSQELADIAPYNEQFF. CDR3 DNA: TGCGCCAGCAGCCAAGAGTTGGCGGATATAGCTCCTTACAATGAGCAGTTCTTC. The J gene is TRBJ2-1, the V gene TRBV4-1, with no clear D. V was cut by 0 bases and J by 4 bases, with 19 bases left in between. Germline CDR1 is MGHRA and CDR2 is YSYEKL. There are 18 residues in the CDR3.

The chain employs TRBV5-1 and TRBJ1-2; D is possibly TRBD1 (6 bases). V dropped 3 bases and J dropped 2 bases, with 11 bases sitting between them. Germline V lookup: CDR1 SGHRS, CDR2 YFSETQ. The CDR3 spans 14 residues. CDR3 region: CASSSGVLNYGYTF. CDR3 nucleotide sequence: TGCGCCAGCAGCTCAGGGGTCCTCAACTATGGCTACACCTTC.

J is TRBJ2-2 and V is TRBV27; D gene uncertain. The V gene's germline CDR1 is MNHEY and CDR2 SMNVEV (reference sequence). V gave up 1 base and J gave up 2 bases, with 8 bases separating them. The CDR3 is 15 amino acids. The CDR3 loop is CASSLWSINTGELFF. CDR3 nucleotide sequence: TGTGCCAGCAGTTTATGGAGCATAAACACCGGGGAGCTGTTTTTT.

CDR3 sequence (DNA): TGTGCCAGTTACCGGGACAACCCACTAAATTCCTACGAGCAGTACTTC. Its protein is CASYRDNPLNSYEQYF. The chain carries TRBV2 and TRBJ2-7; tentative D call: TRBD1 (6 bases). Germline V gene lookup returns CDR1 SNHLY and CDR2 FYNNEI. The V end was cut by 9 bases, the J end by 1 base, with 22 bases between. The CDR3 is 16 residues long. Complete variable domain (other parts from reference TRBV2 and TRBJ2-7): EPEVTQTPSHQVTQMGQEVILRCVPISNHLYFYWYRQILGQKVEFLVSFYNNEISEKSEIFDDQFSVERPDGSNFTLKIRSTKLEDSAMYFCASYRDNPLNSYEQYFGPGTRLTVT.

The J gene is TRBJ1-5, the V gene TRBV30; 7 positions agree with TRBD1. The CDR3 runs to 16 residues. Germline CDR1 GTSNPN, CDR2 SVGIG (reference sequence). V was pared by 1 base and J by 5 bases, with 11 bases of the junction left unmatched. Here the CDR3 DNA reads TGTGCCTGGAGTGCCCCCCAGGGGGGCTTGGATCAGCCCCAGCATTTT. It is translated as CAWSAPQGGLDQPQHF.

On this clone itself: The sample carries other DNA sequences with the same CDR3. V is TRBV11-1 and J is TRBJ1-2; no clear D gene. Looked up from germline, CDR1 is SGHAT and CDR2 is FQDESV (reference sequence). Trimming removed 3 bases from V and 3 bases from J, with 8 bases in between. There are 13 residues in the CDR3. CDR3 nucleotides: TGTGCCAGCAGCTTTACGGGAGACTATGGCTACACCTTC. Its translation is CASSFTGDYGYTF.

CDR3 in DNA: TGCGCCAGCAGTGAAGGACAGGGGGCTTTCACCGGGGAGCTGTTTTTT. The encoded protein is CASSEGQGAFTGELFF. The chain couples TRBV4-1 to TRBJ2-2; 11 nucleotides match TRBD1. The CDR3 length is 16 residues. Looked up from germline, CDR1 is MGHRA and CDR2 is YSYEKL. The V segment lost 6 bases and the J segment 4 bases; nucleotides outside the gene matches: 7.

The chain uses TRBV6-5 and TRBJ2-7, with TRBD1 as a possible D gene (6 bases). The germline V gene has CDR1 MNHEY and CDR2 SVGAGI. The CDR3 length is 13 residues. Trimming took off 6 bases at V and 10 bases at J, with 19 bases between the two ends. The CDR3 DNA reads TGTGCCAGCAGCCCCCTGACAGGCCTGCATCAGTACTTC. This codes for CASSPLTGLHQYF.

The chain carries TRBV4-2 and TRBJ1-6, with TRBD1 as a possible D gene (5 bases). The CDR3 sequence is 16 residues long. The germline V gene encodes CDR1 LGHNA and CDR2 YNFKEQ. The V and J ends lost 0 bases and 10 bases respectively, with 16 bases between them. The CDR3 coding sequence is TGTGCCAGCAGCCAAGATTTGGCAGGGAAAGGATCACCCCTCCACTTT. It is translated as CASSQDLAGKGSPLHF.

The chain carries TRBV5-5 and TRBJ1-1; 8 nucleotides align to TRBD1. Germline assignment: CDR1 SGHKS and CDR2 YYEKEE (reference sequence). The CDR3 spans 16 residues. V lost 0 bases to trimming and J lost 1 base; unmatched junction nucleotides: 5. The CDR3 region is CASSLVTGTGNTEAFF. The CDR3 DNA reads as TGTGCCAGCAGCTTGGTTACCGGGACAGGGAACACTGAAGCTTTCTTT.

V and J are TRBV29-1 and TRBJ1-4; D gene unclear. V gave up 7 bases and J gave up 0 bases, with 9 bases separating them. There are 13 residues in the CDR3. Germline V gene data show CDR1 as SQVTM and CDR2 as ANQGSEA. CDR3 DNA: TGCAGCGCCGGAGGACCAACTAATGAAAAACTGTTTTTT. Protein sequence: CSAGGPTNEKLFF.

This chain connects TRBV29-1 to TRBJ1-1; 7 positions agree with TRBD1. Germline loops: CDR1 SQVTM, CDR2 ANQGSEA. The CDR3 runs 14 residues. V gave up 5 bases and J gave up 2 bases; unmatched junction bases: 8. This CDR3 reads CSVNIGGRNTEAFF. CDR3 bases: TGCAGCGTTAATATAGGGGGCCGAAACACTGAAGCTTTCTTT.

The gene calls are TRBV5-1 and TRBJ1-2, with D unclear. From germline, CDR1 is SGHRS and CDR2 YFSETQ. V lost 4 bases and J 2 bases, leaving 12 bases between the germline ends. CDR3 size: 14 residues. DNA of the CDR3: TGCGCCAGCAGCCTGCCGGAGGTCAACTATGGCTACACCTTC. Its protein is CASSLPEVNYGYTF.

The chain has TRBV2 and TRBJ1-6; D is undetermined. The V gene's germline CDR1 is SNHLY and CDR2 FYNNEI. This CDR3 comprises 12 residues. Trimming cost V 6 bases and J 5 bases, with 5 bases left between them. DNA of the CDR3: TGTGCCAGCAGGCGGGATAATTCACCCCTCCACTTT. Translated: CASRRDNSPLHF.

This chain links TRBV9 with TRBJ2-4; 11 bases are shared with TRBD1. V was pared by 4 bases and J by 1 base, with 13 bases of the junction left unmatched. This CDR3 is built from 19 residues. Looked up from germline, CDR1 is SGDLS and CDR2 is YYNGEE. The CDR3 coding sequence is TGTGCCAGCAGCCCCGGGGGACAGGGGGTTCAAGTGGCCAAAAACATTCAGTACTTC. This codes for CASSPGGQGVQVAKNIQYF.

The rearrangement links TRBV7-2 to TRBJ2-5; 7 bases are a match to TRBD2. Trimming at V came to 5 bases and at J to 7 bases, leaving 4 bases not matched to a gene. This CDR3 has 12 amino acids. Germline V gene data show CDR1 as SGHTA and CDR2 as FQGNSA. The CDR3 reads CASSRDYVTQYF. The CDR3 region has the DNA TGTGCCAGCAGCAGGGACTACGTGACCCAGTACTTC.

The V call is TRBV4-1, the J call TRBJ2-1, with 9 bases lining up with TRBD1. The germline V gene has CDR1 MGHRA and CDR2 YSYEKL. The CDR3 runs to 17 residues. V trimming: 1 base; J trimming: 9 bases; junction bases outside the gene matches: 13. CDR3 region: CASSQGLGQGPKSEQFF. In DNA form, the CDR3 reads TGCGCCAGCAGCCAAGGACTGGGACAGGGCCCCAAGAGTGAGCAGTTCTTC.

As regards this clone: The sample holds other DNA sequences that translate to the same CDR3. For the CDR3, the DNA is TGTGCCAGCAGACAGATTAATTCACCCCTCCACTTT. It yields the protein CASRQINSPLHF. The chain joins TRBV25-1 to TRBJ1-6; D ambiguous. Trimming stripped 6 bases from V and 6 bases from J, with 6 bases between. The CDR3 runs to 12 residues. The germline CDR1 and CDR2 sequences are MGHDK and SYGVNS.

The CDR3: CASSIGTGFKFF. CDR3 in DNA: TGTGCCAGTAGTATAGGGACAGGGTTCAAGTTCTTC. The chain is built from TRBV19 and TRBJ2-1, with TRBD1 identical over 8 bases. The CDR3 extends over 12 amino acids. Unmatched junction bases numbered 4, after V lost 1 base and J lost 14 bases. Germline loops: CDR1 LNHDA, CDR2 SQIVND (reference sequence).

The J gene is TRBJ1-4, the V gene TRBV30; TRBD1 might be the D (5 bases). The CDR3 is 15 amino acids. In germline, CDR1 is GTSNPN, CDR2 SVGIG (reference sequence). V was trimmed by 3 bases and J by 3 bases, leaving 14 bases between them. The CDR3 DNA follows: TGTGCCTGGAGCCTCGTGGGGCTAGCTAATGAAAAACTGTTTTTT. Translating it yields CAWSLVGLANEKLFF.

V gene TRBV28 combines with J gene TRBJ2-1; 7 bases map to TRBD1. The length of the CDR3 is 16 residues. Germline V gene sequence: CDR1 MDHEN, CDR2 SYDVKM. V shed 6 bases, J shed 1 base, and the junction held 9 bases outside the gene matches. CDR3 amino acids: CASSSPGTASYNEQFF. The CDR3 nucleotides are TGTGCCAGCAGCTCCCCCGGGACAGCATCCTACAATGAGCAGTTCTTC.

The chain combines TRBV7-6 with TRBJ2-7; possible D gene TRBD2, 6 bases. V gave up 4 bases and J gave up 6 bases, with 19 bases separating them. CDR1 and CDR2 from the germline V gene are SGHVS and FNYEAQ. The CDR3 consists of 15 residues. CDR3 amino acids: CASSSRARRAREQYF. The CDR3 DNA is TGTGCCAGCAGCTCGAGGGCCCGGAGGGCTCGCGAGCAGTACTTC.

The chain couples TRBV4-2 to TRBJ1-5; D might be TRBD1 (5 bases). This CDR3 has 15 amino acids. V was trimmed by 0 bases and J by 7 bases, leaving 13 bases between them. The germline CDR1 and CDR2 sequences are LGHNA and YNFKEQ. CDR3 residues: CASSQDGRGGQPQHF. The CDR3 nucleotides are TGTGCCAGCAGCCAAGATGGGAGGGGCGGACAGCCCCAGCATTTT.

V and J are TRBV29-1 and TRBJ2-1, with D possibly TRBD1 on 6 matching bases. The CDR3 extends over 13 amino acids. Between the trimmed V and J ends, which lost 6 bases and 6 bases, there was a span of 15 bases. Germline CDR1 reads SQVTM; CDR2 reads ANQGSEA. The CDR3 nucleotides read TGCAGCGTCCGACTTTTAGGGGGCAATGAGCAGTTCTTC. Translation: CSVRLLGGNEQFF.

This sequence joins TRBV28 and TRBJ1-4; D is uncertain. The CDR3 runs 16 residues. CDR1 MDHEN and CDR2 SYDVKM come from the germline V gene. Trimming removed 3 bases from V and 0 bases from J, with 11 bases in between. This CDR3 reads CASSFSVEATNEKLFF. The CDR3 bases are TGTGCCAGCAGTTTCTCAGTGGAGGCAACTAATGAAAAACTGTTTTTT.

The rearrangement links TRBV5-1 to TRBJ1-2; D call uncertain. Looked up from germline, CDR1 is SGHRS and CDR2 is YFSETQ. This CDR3 region has 13 residues. V shed 4 bases and J shed 5 bases, with 12 bases lying between them. This chain's CDR3 is CASSVGEIYGYTF. Written as DNA, the CDR3 is TGCGCCAGCAGCGTCGGGGAGATTTATGGCTACACCTTC. The full variable domain, with the rest looked up from reference TRBV5-1 and TRBJ1-2, is KAGVTQTPRYLIKTRGQQVTLSCSPISGHRSVSWYQQTPGQGLQFLFEYFSETQRNKGNFPGRFSGRQFSNSRSEMNVSTLELGDSALYLCASSVGEIYGYTFGSGTRLTVV.

The chain couples TRBV10-3 to TRBJ2-1; maybe TRBD2 (6 bases). The CDR3 has 15 amino acids. CDR1 ENHRY and CDR2 SYGVKD come from the germline V gene. The V and J ends lost 10 bases and 4 bases respectively, with 20 bases between them. The CDR3 is CATSLSGIQYNEQFF. The CDR3 DNA is TGTGCCACCTCCCTTAGCGGTATTCAATACAATGAGCAGTTCTTC.

This CDR3 reads CASSLNAGTITDTQYF. The CDR3 nucleotides are TGTGCCAGTAGTTTGAACGCCGGGACAATCACAGATACGCAGTATTTT. The chain has TRBV19 and TRBJ2-3; D perhaps matches TRBD1 (6 bases). The CDR3 runs 16 residues. Germline values: CDR1 LNHDA, CDR2 SQIVND (reference sequence). V gave up 5 bases and J gave up 2 bases, with 17 bases separating them.